The source of this TCR beta chain is a study of T-cell reconstitution after alpha-beta-depleted transplantation in children. Germline V CDR1 and CDR2: SGHAT, FQNNGV. CDR3 length equals 15 residues. Trimming at V came to 0 bases and at J to 13 bases, leaving 7 bases not matched to a gene. A library of TCRbeta sequences, prepared with unique molecular identifiers, was generated. TCRdb recomputed calls from the PCR reads with MiXCR, one row per CDR3 protein. This repertoire shows hundreds of thousands of distinct CDR3 sequences, over 10% found once; its top ten account for 0.79%. Whole-study results and caveats: T-cell counts and diversity were attributed mostly to newly produced T cells one year after transplant. Surviving recipient T cells and thymic progenitors accounted for the high day-60 TCRbeta diversity observed in some patients. Expanded clones from the graft, numbering several hundred, reportedly supplied alpha-beta T cells about two months after transplant.

This clonotype came up a few times. Its matching antigen is unknown. The receptor was derived from a girl aged 2 to 10 with congenital amegakaryocytic thrombocytopenia, due to receive a stem cell transplant. The chain carries TRBV11-2 and TRBJ2-2; TRBD2 agrees at 11 bases. Here the sequenced sample was PBMCs, taken before TCRalphabeta/CD19-depleted stem cell transplant. This CDR3 reads CASSLDGTSGSVLFF. DNA of the CDR3: TGTGCCAGCAGCTTAGACGGAACTAGCGGGAGTGTGCTGTTTTTT.